A single sample is the source of the 10 T cell receptor beta chains below, sequenced in a study of Tregs in tolerant kidney transplant recipients. Sequencing was performed with immunoSEQ multiplex PCR; in TCRdb, only in-frame clones are kept and a portion is missing. The sample shows around 85,000 clones, around 93% of them seen only once. The sequences come from Tregs from blood, collected before the transplant. The receptors were sampled from a human donor who received a combined kidney and bone marrow transplant.

The V call is TRBV28, the J call TRBJ1-3; TRBD1 is a possible D gene (5 bases). Trimming took 6 bases from V and 4 from J, leaving 16 bases between them. There are 15 residues in the CDR3. The germline CDR1 and CDR2 sequences are MDHEN and SYDVKM. The CDR3 loop is CASSGFGAKGNTIYF. CDR3 sequence (DNA): TGTGCCAGCAGCGGTTTCGGGGCGAAAGGAAACACCATATATTTT. The variable domain in full, with the rest retrieved from reference TRBV28 and TRBJ1-3, is DVKVTQSSRYLVKRTGEKVFLECVQDMDHENMFWYRQDPGLGLRLIYFSYDVKMKEKGDIPEGYSVSREKKERFSLILESASTNQTSMYLCASSGFGAKGNTIYFGEGSWLTVV.

On this clone: At one end the junction does not follow the germline gene, possibly because of a read error. The rearrangement joins TRBV7-7 to TRBJ2-1; D possibly uses TRBD1 or TRBD2 (5 bases each). The V gene's germline CDR1 is SSHAT and CDR2 FNYEAQ (reference sequence). This CDR3 is built from 15 residues. CDR3 protein: CASSVGDSSYNEQFF. The CDR3 nucleotides read TGTGCTAGCAGCGTGGGAGACAGCTCCTACAATGAGCAGTTCTTC.

J is TRBJ1-6 and V is TRBV5-1, with D tentatively TRBD1 (6 bases). Looked up from germline, CDR1 is SGHRS and CDR2 is YFSETQ. V was pared by 2 bases and J by 7 bases, with 10 bases between. CDR3 length: 14 amino acids. For the CDR3, the DNA is TGCGCCAGCAGCTTACAGGGTGAGAATTCACCCCTCCACTTT. Translation gives CASSLQGENSPLHF.

This chain joins TRBV4-2 and TRBJ2-3; TRBD2 might be the D (5 bases). The germline CDR1 and CDR2 sequences are LGHNA and YNFKEQ. This CDR3 has 15 amino acids. Trimming took off 6 bases at V and 2 bases at J, with 15 bases between the two ends. CDR3 DNA: TGTGCCAGCAGTTCCCCGGAGCGGCCCACAGATACGCAGTATTTT. Translated: CASSSPERPTDTQYF.

This chain joins TRBV9 and TRBJ2-1; 11 bases fit TRBD2. This CDR3 region has 15 residues. Germline CDR1 SGDLS, CDR2 YYNGEE. The V gene end was trimmed by 1 base and the J gene end by 9 bases; junction bases not matched to a gene: 6. The CDR3: CASSVRRLAGCEQFF. The CDR3 nucleotides are TGTGCCAGCAGCGTAAGGAGACTAGCGGGATGTGAGCAGTTCTTC. Full variable domain (rest looked up from reference TRBV9 and TRBJ2-1): DSGVTQTPKHLITATGQRVTLRCSPRSGDLSVYWYQQSLDQGLQFLIQYYNGEERAKGNILERFSAQQFPDLHSELNLSSLELGDSALYFCASSVRRLAGCEQFFGPGTRLTVL.

This rearrangement joins TRBV5-1 to TRBJ1-3, with 8 bases aligning to TRBD1. The CDR3 spans 20 residues. The V gene's germline CDR1 is SGHRS and CDR2 YFSETQ. The ends lost 0 bases at V and 0 bases at J; junction bases unmatched: 14. CDR3 coding DNA: TGCGCCAGCAGCTTGGAGGGTTTATGGGGGACAGGACCCTCTGGAAACACCATATATTTT. Amino acids: CASSLEGLWGTGPSGNTIYF.

Comment on this clone: The junction departs from the called germline gene at one end, perhaps through a read error. This chain links TRBV19 with TRBJ2-5; D is possibly TRBD2 (5 bases). From germline, CDR1 is LNHDA and CDR2 SQIVND (reference sequence). This CDR3 spans 13 amino acids. CDR3 coding DNA: TGTGCCAGTAGTATAGAATTCGACGGGAACCCCAACTTC. Protein sequence: CASSIEFDGNPNF.

This clone was seen a few times. The chain couples TRBV18 to TRBJ1-2; the D is unclear. The length of the CDR3 is 12 residues. The germline gives CDR1 KGHSH, CDR2 LQKENI. Between the trimmed V and J ends, which lost 2 bases and 6 bases, there was a span of 7 bases. CDR3 DNA sequence: TGTGCCAGCTCACCATCTGGGGATGGCTACACCTTC. Translation: CASSPSGDGYTF.

This chain links TRBV18 with TRBJ2-5, with 8 bases aligning to TRBD1. Germline assignment: CDR1 KGHSH and CDR2 LQKENI. V shed 5 bases, J shed 0 bases, and the junction held 5 bases outside the gene matches. CDR3 length: 15 residues. In nucleotides, the CDR3 is TGTGCCAGCTCAGGACAGGGAATGTACCAAGAGACCCAGTACTTC. Its protein product is CASSGQGMYQETQYF.

The gene calls are TRBV6-6 and TRBJ1-5, with D hard to call. V was cut by 4 bases and J by 6 bases, with 16 bases left in between. This CDR3 is 15 amino acids long. Looked up from germline, CDR1 is MNHNY and CDR2 is SVGAGI (reference sequence). CDR3 DNA sequence: TGTGCCAGCAGTTTTCGAAGCGGGTTCGCTCAGCCCCAGCATTTT. Translation gives CASSFRSGFAQPQHF.